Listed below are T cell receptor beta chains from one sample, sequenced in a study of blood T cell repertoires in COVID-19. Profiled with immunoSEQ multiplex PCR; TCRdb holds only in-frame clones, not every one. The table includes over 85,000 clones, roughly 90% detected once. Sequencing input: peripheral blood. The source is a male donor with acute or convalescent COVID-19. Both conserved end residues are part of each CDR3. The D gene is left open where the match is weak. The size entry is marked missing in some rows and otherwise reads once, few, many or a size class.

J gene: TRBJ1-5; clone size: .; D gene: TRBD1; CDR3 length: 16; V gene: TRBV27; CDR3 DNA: TGTGCCAGCAGTTCCCGACAGGGGAGGGGCAATCAGCCCCAGCATTTT; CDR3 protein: CASSSRQGRGNQPQHF
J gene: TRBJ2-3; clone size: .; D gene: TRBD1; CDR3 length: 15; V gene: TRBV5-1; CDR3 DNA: TGCGCCAGCAGCTTGGCGGACAGGGGGAGGGATACGCAGTATTTT; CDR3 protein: CASSLADRGRDTQYF
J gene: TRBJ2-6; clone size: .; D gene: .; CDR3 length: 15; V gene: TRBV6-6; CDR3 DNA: TGTGCCAGCAGTTACTCCCCCCAGGGGGCCAACGTCCTGACTTTC; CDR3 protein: CASSYSPQGANVLTF
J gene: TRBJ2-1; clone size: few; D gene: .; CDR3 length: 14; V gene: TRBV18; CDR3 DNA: TGTGCCAGCTCCCCCTTCAGGGGTAACAATGAGCAGTTCTTC; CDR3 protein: CASSPFRGNNEQFF
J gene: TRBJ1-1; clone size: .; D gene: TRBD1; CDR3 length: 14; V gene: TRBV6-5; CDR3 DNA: TGTGCCAGCATTACCCGGGACAGGGGCACTGAAGCTTTCTTT; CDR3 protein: CASITRDRGTEAFF
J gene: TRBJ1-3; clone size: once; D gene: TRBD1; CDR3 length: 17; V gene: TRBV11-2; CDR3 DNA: TGTGCCAGCAGCCCCTCTGGAGTAGGGGGCATTGGAAACACCATATATTTT; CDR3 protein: CASSPSGVGGIGNTIYF
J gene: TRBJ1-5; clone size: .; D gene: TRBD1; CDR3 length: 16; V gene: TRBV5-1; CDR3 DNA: TGCGCCAGCAGCTTGGCCAGGACAGGGGGAAATCAGCCCCAGCATTTT; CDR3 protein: CASSLARTGGNQPQHF
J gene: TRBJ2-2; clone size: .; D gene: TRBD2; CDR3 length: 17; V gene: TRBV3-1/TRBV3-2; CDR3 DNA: TGTGCCAGCAGCCTGACTAGCGGGGGGGTCTACACCGGGGAGCTGTTTTTT; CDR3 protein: CASSLTSGGVYTGELFF
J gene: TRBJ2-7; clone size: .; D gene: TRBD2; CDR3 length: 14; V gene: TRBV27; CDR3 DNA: TGTGCCAGCAGTCCCCTAGCGGGGGGCTACGAGCAGTACTTC; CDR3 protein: CASSPLAGGYEQYF
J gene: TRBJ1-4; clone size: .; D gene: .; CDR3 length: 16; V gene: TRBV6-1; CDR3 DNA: TGTGCCAGCAGTGCGGCCGGGACTCAAGGAGGCGAAAAACTGTTTTTT; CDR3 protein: CASSAAGTQGGEKLFF
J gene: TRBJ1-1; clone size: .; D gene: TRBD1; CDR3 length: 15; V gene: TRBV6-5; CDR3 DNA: TGTGCCAGCAGTAGACCTCGGACAGGGGGCACTGAAGCTTTCTTT; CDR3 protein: CASSRPRTGGTEAFF
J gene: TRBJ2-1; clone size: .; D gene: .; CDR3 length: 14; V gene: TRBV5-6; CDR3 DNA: TGTGCCAGCAGCTTGAAGGGGGTCTACAATGAGCAGTTCTTC; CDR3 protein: CASSLKGVYNEQFF
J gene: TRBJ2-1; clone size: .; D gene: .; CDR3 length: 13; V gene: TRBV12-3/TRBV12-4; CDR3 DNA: TGTGCCAGCAGTTTCTACATGGAGAATGAGCAGTTCTTC; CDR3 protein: CASSFYMENEQFF
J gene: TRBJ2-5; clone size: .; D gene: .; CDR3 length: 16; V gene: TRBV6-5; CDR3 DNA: TGTGCCAGCAGTTACTCCGACTGGGCGGGGCTAGAGACCCAGTACTTC; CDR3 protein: CASSYSDWAGLETQYF
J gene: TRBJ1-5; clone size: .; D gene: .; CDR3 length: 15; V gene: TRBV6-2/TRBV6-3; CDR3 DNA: TGTGCCAGCAGCCCCTCGGGGGGGTTGGGTCAGCCCCAGCATTTT; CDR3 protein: CASSPSGGLGQPQHF
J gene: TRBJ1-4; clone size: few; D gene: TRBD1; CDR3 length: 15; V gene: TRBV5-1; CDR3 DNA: TGCGCCAGCAGCTTGGGTGGACAGGGGGCTGAAAAACTGTTTTTT; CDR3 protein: CASSLGGQGAEKLFF
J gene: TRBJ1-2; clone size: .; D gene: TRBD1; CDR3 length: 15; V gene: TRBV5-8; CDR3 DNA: TGTGCCAGCAGCTCGCCCGGGACAGGGGCGTATGGCTACACCTTC; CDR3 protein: CASSSPGTGAYGYTF
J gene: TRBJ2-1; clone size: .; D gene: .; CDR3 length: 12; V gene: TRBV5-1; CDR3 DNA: TGCGCCAGCAGGCCTAGCTACAATGAGCAGTTCTTC; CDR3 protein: CASRPSYNEQFF
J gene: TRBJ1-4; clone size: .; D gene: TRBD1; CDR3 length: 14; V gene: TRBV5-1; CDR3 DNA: TGCGCCAGCAGTAGGACAGGACCTAATGAAAAACTGTTTTTT; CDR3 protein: CASSRTGPNEKLFF
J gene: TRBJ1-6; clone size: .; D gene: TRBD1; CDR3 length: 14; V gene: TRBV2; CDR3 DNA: TGTGCCAGCAGTACGACAGGGGGCAGGTCACCCCTCCACTTT; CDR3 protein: CASSTTGGRSPLHF
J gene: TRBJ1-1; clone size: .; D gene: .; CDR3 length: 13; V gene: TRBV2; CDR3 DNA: TGTGCCAGCAGTGGCACACCTAACACTGAAGCTTTCTTT; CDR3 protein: CASSGTPNTEAFF
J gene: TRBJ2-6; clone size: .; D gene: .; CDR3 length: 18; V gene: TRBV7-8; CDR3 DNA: TGTGCCAGCAGCGAACAGCTAATTAAACCCTTTGGGGCCAACGTCCTGACTTTC; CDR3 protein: CASSEQLIKPFGANVLTF
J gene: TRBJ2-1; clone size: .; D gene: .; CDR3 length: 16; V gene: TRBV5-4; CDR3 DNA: TGTGCCAGCAGCCCCTGGGCGGGGAACTCCTACAATGAGCAGTTCTTC; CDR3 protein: CASSPWAGNSYNEQFF
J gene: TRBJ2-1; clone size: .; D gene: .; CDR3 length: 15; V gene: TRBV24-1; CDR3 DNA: TGTGCCACCTCCACCTCAGGGGGAGGCTACAATGAGCAGTTCTTC; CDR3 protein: CATSTSGGGYNEQFF
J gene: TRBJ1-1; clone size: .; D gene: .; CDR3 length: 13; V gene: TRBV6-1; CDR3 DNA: TGTGCCAGCAGTGAACCAGGAAACACTGAAGCTTTCTTT; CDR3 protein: CASSEPGNTEAFF
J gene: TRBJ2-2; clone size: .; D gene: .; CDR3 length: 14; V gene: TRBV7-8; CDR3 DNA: TGTGCCAGCAGCTTAATCCAGAACACCGGGGAGCTGTTTTTT; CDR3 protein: CASSLIQNTGELFF
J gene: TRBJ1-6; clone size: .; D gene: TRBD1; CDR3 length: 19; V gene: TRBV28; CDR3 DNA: TGTGCCAGCAGTTTATCCCGGGACAGGGTTGTGTCCTATAATTCACCCCTCCACTTT; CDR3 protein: CASSLSRDRVVSYNSPLHF
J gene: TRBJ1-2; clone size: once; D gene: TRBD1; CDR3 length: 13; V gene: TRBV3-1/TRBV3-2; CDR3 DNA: TGTGCCAGCAGCCAAGCGACAGGGGGCGGCTACACCTTC; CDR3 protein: CASSQATGGGYTF
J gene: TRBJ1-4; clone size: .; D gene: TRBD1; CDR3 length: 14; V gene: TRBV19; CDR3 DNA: TGTGCCAGTAGTAGGGACAGTGCGCCAAGTAAACTGTTTTTT; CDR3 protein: CASSRDSAPSKLFF
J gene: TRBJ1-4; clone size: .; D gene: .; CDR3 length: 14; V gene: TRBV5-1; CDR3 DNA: TGCGCCAGCAGCTTTGGCAGGGGTAATGAAAAACTGTTTTTT; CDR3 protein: CASSFGRGNEKLFF
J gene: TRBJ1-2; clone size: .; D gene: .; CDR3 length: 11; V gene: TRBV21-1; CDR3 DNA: TGTGCCAGCAGCAAACTTACAGGGACTATCTTC; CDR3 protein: CASSKLTGTIF
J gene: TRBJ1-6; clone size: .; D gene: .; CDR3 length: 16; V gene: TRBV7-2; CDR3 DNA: TGTGCCAGCAGCTTAGCGTACAGGGTATCGGATTCACCCCTCCACTTT; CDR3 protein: CASSLAYRVSDSPLHF
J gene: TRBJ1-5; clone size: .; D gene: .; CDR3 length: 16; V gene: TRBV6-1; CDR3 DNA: TGTGCCAGCAGTGAAGATATCTGGGGGCGGAATCAGCCCCAGCATTTT; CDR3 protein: CASSEDIWGRNQPQHF
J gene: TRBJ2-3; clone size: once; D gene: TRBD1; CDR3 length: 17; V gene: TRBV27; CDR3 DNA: TGTGCCAGCAGTTCTATGACCGGGACAGGGCTCACAGATACGCAGTATTTT; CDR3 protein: CASSSMTGTGLTDTQYF
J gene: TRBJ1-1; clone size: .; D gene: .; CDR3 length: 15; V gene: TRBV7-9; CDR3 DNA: TGTGCCAGCAGCTTAAGTAGAACCGCGAACACTGAAGCTTTCTTT; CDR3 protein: CASSLSRTANTEAFF
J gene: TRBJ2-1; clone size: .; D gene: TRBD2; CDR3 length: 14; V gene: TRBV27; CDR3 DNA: TGTGCCAGCAGTCCGGGGGGGTCCTACAATGAGCAGTTCTTC; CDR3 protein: CASSPGGSYNEQFF
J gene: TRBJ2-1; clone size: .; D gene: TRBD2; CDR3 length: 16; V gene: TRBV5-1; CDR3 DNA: TGCGCCAGTTCTGCGGGGGGGCTTAGCTCCTACAATGAGCAGTTCTTC; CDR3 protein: CASSAGGLSSYNEQFF
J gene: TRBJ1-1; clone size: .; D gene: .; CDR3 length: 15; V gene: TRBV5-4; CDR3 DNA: TGTGCCAGCAGCTTGGGGCAGGGAGGAGACACTGAAGCTTTCTTT; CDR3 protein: CASSLGQGGDTEAFF
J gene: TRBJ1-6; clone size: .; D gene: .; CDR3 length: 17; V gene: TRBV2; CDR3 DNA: TGTGCCAGCAGTGAAGGGGTTGGGCAGGGGTTAGGTTCACCCCTCCACTTT; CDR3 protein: CASSEGVGQGLGSPLHF
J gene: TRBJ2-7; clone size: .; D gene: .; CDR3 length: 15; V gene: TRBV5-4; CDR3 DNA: TGTGCCAGCAGTCCCTACGACGGCGGGGCGGACGAGCAGTACTTC; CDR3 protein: CASSPYDGGADEQYF
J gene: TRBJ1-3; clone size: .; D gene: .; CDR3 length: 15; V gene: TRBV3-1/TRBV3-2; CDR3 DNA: TGTGCCAGCAGCCCCTTTGGCGGGGCTGGAAACACCATATATTTT; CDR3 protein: CASSPFGGAGNTIYF
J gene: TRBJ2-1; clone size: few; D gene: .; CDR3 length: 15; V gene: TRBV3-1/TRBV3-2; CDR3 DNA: TGTGCCAGCAGCCACAACAGGGCACTCTACAATGAGCAGTTCTTC; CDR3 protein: CASSHNRALYNEQFF
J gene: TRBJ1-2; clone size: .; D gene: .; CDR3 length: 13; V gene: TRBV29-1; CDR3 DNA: TGCAGCGTTGTTAGAGTCGAGGACTATGGCTACACCTTC; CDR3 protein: CSVVRVEDYGYTF
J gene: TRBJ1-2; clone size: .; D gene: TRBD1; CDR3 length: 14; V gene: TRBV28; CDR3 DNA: TGTGCCAGCATCTCCAGGGGGAGGCTTAGTGGCTACACCTTC; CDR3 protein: CASISRGRLSGYTF
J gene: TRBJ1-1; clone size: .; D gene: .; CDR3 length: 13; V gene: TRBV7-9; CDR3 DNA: TGTGCCAGCTCTCGGGGTGGGAACACTGAAGCTTTCTTT; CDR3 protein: CASSRGGNTEAFF
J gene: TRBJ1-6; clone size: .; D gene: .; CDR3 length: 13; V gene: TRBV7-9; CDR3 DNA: TGTGCCAGCAGTACAAGTGGTAATTCACCCCTCCACTTT; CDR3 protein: CASSTSGNSPLHF
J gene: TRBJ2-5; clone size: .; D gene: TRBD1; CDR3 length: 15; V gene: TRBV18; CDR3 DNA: TGTGCCAGCTCAACCGGGACAGGGGGGCAAGAGACCCAGTACTTC; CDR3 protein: CASSTGTGGQETQYF
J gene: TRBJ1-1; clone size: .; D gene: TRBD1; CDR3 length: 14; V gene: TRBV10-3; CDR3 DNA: TGTGCCATCAGTGTGGGACAGACGAACACTGAAGCTTTATTT; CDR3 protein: CAISVGQTNTEALF
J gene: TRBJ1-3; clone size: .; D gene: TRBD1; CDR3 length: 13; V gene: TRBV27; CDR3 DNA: TGTGCCAGCAGTCAACAGGGGGCTAACACCATATATTTT; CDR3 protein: CASSQQGANTIYF
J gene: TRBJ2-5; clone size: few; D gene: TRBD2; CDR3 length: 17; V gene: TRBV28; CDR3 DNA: TGTGCCAGCAGCACCAACCCGGGACTAGCGGGGGGGGAGACCCAGTACTTC; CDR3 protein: CASSTNPGLAGGETQYF
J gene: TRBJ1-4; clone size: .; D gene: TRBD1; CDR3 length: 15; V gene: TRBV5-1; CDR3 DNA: TGCGCCAGCAGCCGCGGACAGGATCCTAATGAAAAACTGTTTTTT; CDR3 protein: CASSRGQDPNEKLFF
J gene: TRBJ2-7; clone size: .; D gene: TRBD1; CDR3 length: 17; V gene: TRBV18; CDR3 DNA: TGTGCCAGCTCAGGTCCCGGGACAGGGATCGGGTCCTACGAGCAGTACTTC; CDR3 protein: CASSGPGTGIGSYEQYF
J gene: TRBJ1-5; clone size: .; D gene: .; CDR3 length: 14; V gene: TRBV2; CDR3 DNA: TGTGCCAGCAGTGAAGGGAGTGGGAATCAGCCCCAGCATTTT; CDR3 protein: CASSEGSGNQPQHF
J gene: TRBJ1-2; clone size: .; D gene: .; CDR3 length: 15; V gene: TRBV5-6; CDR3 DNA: TGTGCCAGCAGCTTGGGGAGCGGAACGAGGTATGGCTACACCTTC; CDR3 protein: CASSLGSGTRYGYTF
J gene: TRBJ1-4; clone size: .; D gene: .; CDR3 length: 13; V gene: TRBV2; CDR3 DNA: TGTGCCAGCAGGATTCCCGGCGGCGAAAAACTGTTTTTT; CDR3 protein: CASRIPGGEKLFF
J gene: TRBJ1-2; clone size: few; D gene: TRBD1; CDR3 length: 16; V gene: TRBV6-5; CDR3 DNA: TGTGCCAGCAGTTACTCCGATCGGGACAGGGTCATTGGCTACACCTTC; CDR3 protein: CASSYSDRDRVIGYTF
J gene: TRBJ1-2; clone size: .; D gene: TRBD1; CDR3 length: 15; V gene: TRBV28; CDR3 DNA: TGTGCCAGCAGGGCAGGGGGGCTCAGGGGCTATGGCTACACCTTC; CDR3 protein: CASRAGGLRGYGYTF
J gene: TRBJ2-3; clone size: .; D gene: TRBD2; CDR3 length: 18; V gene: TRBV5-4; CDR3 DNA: TGTGCCAGCAGCTTGGGACTAGCGGGGGACCAAAGCACAGATACGCAGTATTTT; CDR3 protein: CASSLGLAGDQSTDTQYF